A single sample is the source of the 22 T cell receptor beta chains below, sequenced in a study of blood T cell repertoires in COVID-19. TCRdb's copy holds only in-frame clones and misses some; the assay was immunoSEQ multiplex PCR. This table holds 240,000 or so clones, just under 85% found once. The sequenced material came from peripheral blood. The receptors stem from a woman older than 75 with acute or convalescent COVID-19.

This chain links TRBV12-3 or TRBV12-4 with TRBJ2-1, with TRBD1 identical over 9 bases. The CDR3 spans 13 residues. V shed 5 bases, J shed 9 bases, and the junction held 5 bases outside the gene matches. The CDR3 coding sequence is TGTGCCAGCAGTCCGAACAGGGGGCGTGAGCAGTTCTTC. Translated: CASSPNRGREQFF.

This chain connects TRBV7-8 to TRBJ1-6; 9 bases agree with TRBD1. Germline V gives CDR1 SGHVS, CDR2 FQNEAQ. The CDR3 loop spans 17 amino acids. Unmatched junction bases numbered 10, after V lost 5 bases and J lost 5 bases. This CDR3 reads CASSPRNRGLNNSPLHF. CDR3 nucleotides: TGTGCCAGCAGCCCGAGGAACAGGGGGCTAAATAATTCACCCCTCCACTTT.

The chain links TRBV10-2 to TRBJ1-6, with 7 positions matching TRBD1. There are 14 residues in the CDR3. Germline CDR1 and CDR2: WSHSY and SAAADI. V dropped 3 bases and J dropped 6; count of bases not matched to a gene: 2. CDR3 amino acids: CASSDYRGNSPLHF. The CDR3 DNA is TGCGCCAGCAGTGATTACAGGGGTAATTCACCCCTCCACTTT.

The rearrangement links TRBV5-6 to TRBJ2-7, with D possibly being TRBD2 (5 bases). The germline V and J ends were trimmed by 4 bases and 0 bases, with 8 bases remaining between them. The CDR3 has 13 residues. Germline CDR1 is SGHDT and CDR2 is YYEEEE. Here the CDR3 reads CASSQRSSYEQYF. CDR3 bases: TGTGCCAGCAGCCAGCGGAGCTCCTACGAGCAGTACTTC.

The chain recombines TRBV6-2 or TRBV6-3 with TRBJ2-5; 8 nucleotides match TRBD2. Germline-derived CDR1 and CDR2 are MNHEY and SVGEGT. The CDR3 spans 16 residues. Trimming at V came to 2 bases and at J to 5 bases, leaving 10 bases not matched to a gene. The CDR3: CASSYVSGGPGETQYF. The CDR3, as DNA: TGTGCCAGCAGTTACGTGTCGGGAGGGCCGGGGGAGACCCAGTACTTC.

With respect to this clone: The same CDR3 also results from other DNA sequences found in this sample. V usage is TRBV2 and J usage is TRBJ2-3; TRBD2 might be the D (5 bases). Trimming left V 8 bases short and J 4 bases short, with 7 bases between. The germline CDR1 and CDR2 sequences are SNHLY and FYNNEI. The CDR3 sequence is 11 residues long. CDR3 residues: CASRSADTQYF. The CDR3 DNA reads TGTGCCAGCCGTAGCGCAGATACGCAGTATTTT.

V usage is TRBV7-2 and J usage is TRBJ2-5; TRBD1 matches 7 bases. The junction had 2 bases not matched to a gene; V was cut back by 1 base and J by 3 bases. Per the germline V gene, CDR1 is SGHTA and CDR2 is FQGNSA. CDR3 length equals 14 residues. The CDR3 DNA follows: TGTGCCAGCAGCTTAGACACAGGGGAAGAGACCCAGTACTTC. This translates into CASSLDTGEETQYF.

V usage is TRBV5-4 and J usage is TRBJ1-6, with 10 bases fitting TRBD1. The germline V gene encodes CDR1 SGHNT and CDR2 YYREEE (reference sequence). Germline trimming cut 7 bases from V and 9 bases from J; bases unmatched to any gene: 16. The CDR3 loop spans 17 amino acids. CDR3 residues: CASRSNRDRGLSSPLHF. CDR3 coding DNA: TGTGCCAGCCGATCCAATAGGGACAGGGGATTAAGTTCACCCCTCCACTTT.

This rearrangement joins TRBV6-5 to TRBJ1-1, with TRBD1 matching over 9 bases. Germline assignment: CDR1 MNHEY and CDR2 SVGAGI. V lost 6 bases, J lost 1 base, and 6 bases stayed unmatched. The CDR3 covers 15 residues. CDR3 loop: CASRGQGGENTEAFF. In DNA, the CDR3 is TGTGCCAGCAGGGGACAGGGTGGTGAGAACACTGAAGCTTTCTTT.

This chain links TRBV12-5 with TRBJ1-1; TRBD1 matches 7 bases. CDR3 length: 13 residues. Germline loops: CDR1 LGHNT, CDR2 FRNRAP. The ends lost 1 base at V and 6 bases at J; junction bases unmatched: 2. As DNA, the CDR3 is TGTGCTAGTGGTTTGGGACAGGGCGCTGAAGCTTTCTTT. Translation: CASGLGQGAEAFF.

V is TRBV7-9 and J is TRBJ1-2, with 7 bases lining up with TRBD1. Germline CDR1 and CDR2: SEHNR and FQNEAQ (reference sequence). The CDR3 sequence is 16 residues long. Trimming cost V 4 bases and J 3 bases; bases outside gene matches: 11. The CDR3: CASSSTKTGTDYGYTF. CDR3 in DNA: TGTGCCAGCAGCTCAACCAAAACCGGGACAGACTATGGCTACACCTTC.

V and J are TRBV6-5 and TRBJ2-2; 9 nucleotides line up with TRBD1. Germline V CDR1 and CDR2: MNHEY, SVGAGI. This CDR3 has 14 amino acids. J was trimmed by 6 bases and V by 5 bases; bases with no gene match: 4. The CDR3 bases are TGTGCCAGCAGTCGACAGGGGGGACCCGGGGAGCTGTTTTTT. Its protein product is CASSRQGGPGELFF.

The gene calls are TRBV5-1 and TRBJ2-3; D unclear. The CDR3 has 16 amino acids. The germline gives CDR1 SGHRS, CDR2 YFSETQ. The V end was cut by 0 bases, the J end by 0 bases, with 11 bases between. The CDR3 region has the DNA TGCGCCAGCAGCTTGGGAACAGCTACTAGCACAGATACGCAGTATTTT. Its protein product is CASSLGTATSTDTQYF.

Notes on this clone: The sample contains more than one DNA sequence encoding this CDR3. V usage is TRBV19 and J usage is TRBJ1-1; no clear D. In germline, CDR1 is LNHDA, CDR2 SQIVND (reference sequence). This CDR3 comprises 13 residues. Trimming cost V 0 bases and J 5 bases, with 7 bases left between them. CDR3 in DNA: TGTGCCAGTAGTATAGATAGGGAGACTGAAGCTTTCTTT. Its translation is CASSIDRETEAFF.

This chain connects TRBV4-2 to TRBJ1-2; 8 nucleotides align to TRBD1. The germline CDR1 and CDR2 sequences are LGHNA and YNFKEQ. The CDR3 sequence is 14 residues long. The trim removed 3 bases at V and 5 bases at J, leaving 5 bases unmatched. CDR3 bases: TGTGCCAGCAGCCAGCGGACAGGGACTTATGGCTACACCTTC. Translated: CASSQRTGTYGYTF.

In its sample, this clone was seen once. The chain has TRBV28 and TRBJ1-5; no definite D call. Trimming stripped 1 base from V and 0 bases from J, with 13 bases between. Germline CDR1 reads MDHEN; CDR2 reads SYDVKM. The CDR3 totals 17 residues. As DNA, the CDR3 is TGTGCCAGCAGTTTATTACTAATAGGAGGTAGCAATCAGCCCCAGCATTTT. Its translation is CASSLLLIGGSNQPQHF.

V usage is TRBV3-1 (or the pseudogene TRBV3-2) and J usage is TRBJ2-2; D ambiguous. Germline CDR1 is LGHDT and CDR2 is YNNKEL (reference sequence). With 3 bases removed from V and 3 bases from J, the gap between germline ends came to 5 bases. The CDR3 is 13 amino acids. CDR3 nucleotides: TGTGCCAGCAGCCAGTCCGACACCGGGGAGCTGTTTTTT. Its translation is CASSQSDTGELFF.

The CDR3 sequence is CASSQVRTGRFSPLHF. As DNA, the CDR3 is TGTGCCAGCAGCCAGGTGCGGACAGGAAGGTTCTCACCCCTCCACTTT. This chain uses TRBV3-1 (or the pseudogene TRBV3-2) with TRBJ1-6; 7 bases are shared with TRBD1. The CDR3 spans 16 residues. V was pared by 3 bases and J by 10 bases, with 12 bases of the junction left unmatched. Germline V CDR1 and CDR2: LGHDT, YNNKEL (reference sequence).

The gene calls are TRBV4-1 and TRBJ2-1, with no clear D. Germline V gives CDR1 MGHRA, CDR2 YSYEKL. The CDR3 length is 14 residues. Between the trimmed V and J ends, which lost 2 bases and 5 bases, there was a span of 10 bases. In nucleotides, the CDR3 is TGCGCCAGCAGCCAAACTCGCCCCGACAATGAGCAGTTCTTC. The encoded protein is CASSQTRPDNEQFF.

The chain joins TRBV6-1 to TRBJ1-1; D is unresolved. The germline V and J ends were trimmed by 3 bases and 5 bases, with 10 bases remaining between them. The CDR3 totals 13 residues. From germline, CDR1 is MNHNS and CDR2 SASEGT. Here the CDR3 reads CASSDMRETEAFF. CDR3 sequence (DNA): TGTGCCAGCAGTGATATGAGGGAAACTGAAGCTTTCTTT.

The V gene is TRBV11-2, the J gene TRBJ2-2, with a possible D match to TRBD1 (6 bases). The V gene lost 5 bases and the J gene lost 8 bases, with 9 bases spanning the gap. Germline V gene sequence: CDR1 SGHAT, CDR2 FQNNGV. This CDR3 is 12 amino acids long. CDR3 in amino acids: CASSLGQGELFF. In nucleotides, the CDR3 is TGTGCCAGCAGCCTCGGACAGGGGGAGCTGTTTTTT. Combining the CDR3 with reference TRBV11-2 and TRBJ2-2 gives the whole variable domain EAGVAQSPRYKIIEKRQSVAFWCNPISGHATLYWYQQILGQGPKLLIQFQNNGVVDDSQLPKDRFSAERLKGVDSTLKIQPAKLEDSAVYLCASSLGQGELFFGEGSRLTVL.

The genes are TRBV5-4 and TRBJ2-3, with TRBD2 identical over 7 bases. Trimming at V came to 4 bases and at J to 4 bases, leaving 3 bases not matched to a gene. CDR1 and CDR2 from the germline V gene are SGHNT and YYREEE (reference sequence). The CDR3 runs 13 residues. The CDR3 DNA is TGTGCCAGCAGCGGGGGACTACCAGATACGCAGTATTTT. Amino acids: CASSGGLPDTQYF. Using reference TRBV5-4 and TRBJ2-3 for the parts outside the CDR3, the full variable domain is ETGVTQSPTHLIKTRGQQVTLRCSSQSGHNTVSWYQQALGQGPQFIFQYYREEENGRGNFPPRFSGLQFPNYSSELNVNALELDDSALYLCASSGGLPDTQYFGPGTRLTVL.